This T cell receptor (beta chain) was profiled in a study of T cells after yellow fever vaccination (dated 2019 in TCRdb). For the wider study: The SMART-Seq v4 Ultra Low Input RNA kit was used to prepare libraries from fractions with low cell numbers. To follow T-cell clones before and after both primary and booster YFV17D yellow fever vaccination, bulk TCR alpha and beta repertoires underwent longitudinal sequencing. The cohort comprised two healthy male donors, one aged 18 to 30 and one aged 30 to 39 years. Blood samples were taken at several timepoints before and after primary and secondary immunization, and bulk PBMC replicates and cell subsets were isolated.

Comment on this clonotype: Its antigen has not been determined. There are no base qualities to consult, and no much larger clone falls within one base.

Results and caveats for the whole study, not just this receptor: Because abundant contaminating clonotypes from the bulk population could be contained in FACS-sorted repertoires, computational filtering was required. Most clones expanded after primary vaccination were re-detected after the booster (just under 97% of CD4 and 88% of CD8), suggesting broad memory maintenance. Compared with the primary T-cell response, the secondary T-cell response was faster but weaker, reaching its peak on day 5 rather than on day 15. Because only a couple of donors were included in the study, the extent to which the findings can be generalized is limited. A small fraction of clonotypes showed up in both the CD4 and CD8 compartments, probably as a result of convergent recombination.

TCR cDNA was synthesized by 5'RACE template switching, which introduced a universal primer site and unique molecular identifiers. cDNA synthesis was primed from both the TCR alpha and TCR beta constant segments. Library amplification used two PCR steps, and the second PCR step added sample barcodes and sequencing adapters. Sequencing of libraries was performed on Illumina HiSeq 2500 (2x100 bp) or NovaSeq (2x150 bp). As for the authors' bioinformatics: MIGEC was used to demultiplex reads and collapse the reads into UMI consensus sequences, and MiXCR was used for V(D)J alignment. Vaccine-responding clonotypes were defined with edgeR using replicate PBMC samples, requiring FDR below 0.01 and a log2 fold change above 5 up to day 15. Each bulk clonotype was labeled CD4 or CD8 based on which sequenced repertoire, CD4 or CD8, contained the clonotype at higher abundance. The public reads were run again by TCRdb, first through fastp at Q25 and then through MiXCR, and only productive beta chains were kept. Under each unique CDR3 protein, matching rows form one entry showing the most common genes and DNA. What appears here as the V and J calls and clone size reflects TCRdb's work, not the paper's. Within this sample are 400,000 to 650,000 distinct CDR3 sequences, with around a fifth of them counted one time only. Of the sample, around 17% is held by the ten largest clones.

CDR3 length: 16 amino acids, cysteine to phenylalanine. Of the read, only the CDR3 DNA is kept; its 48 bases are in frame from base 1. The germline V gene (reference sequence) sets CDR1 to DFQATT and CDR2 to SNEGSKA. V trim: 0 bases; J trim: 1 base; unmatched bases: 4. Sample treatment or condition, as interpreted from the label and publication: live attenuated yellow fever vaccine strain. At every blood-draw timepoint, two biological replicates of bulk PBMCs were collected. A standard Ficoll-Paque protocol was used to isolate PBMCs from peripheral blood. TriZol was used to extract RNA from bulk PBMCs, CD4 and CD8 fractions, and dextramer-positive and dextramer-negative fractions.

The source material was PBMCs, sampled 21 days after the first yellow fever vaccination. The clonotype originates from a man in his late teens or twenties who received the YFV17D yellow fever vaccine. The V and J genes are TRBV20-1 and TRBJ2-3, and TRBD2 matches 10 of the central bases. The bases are TGCAGTGCTAGAGATCCCGGGACTAGCGGCACAGATACGCAGTATTTT. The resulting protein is CSARDPGTSGTDTQYF.